This is a list of T cell receptor beta chains from one sample in a study of naive and memory T cell subsets. Each CDR3 protein is one row after TCRdb ran MiXCR on the 5' RACE reads. The table includes about 48,000 distinct CDR3 sequences, about 4.5% detected once. These receptors were taken from a female donor in good health. The CDR3 runs from the conserved cysteine through the conserved F or W. The D gene is left open where the match is weak. A clone size is listed for some rows: how often the clone was seen (once, few, many), or a class if it is expanded.

clone size: many
J gene: TRBJ2-7
V gene: TRBV5-1
D gene: .
CDR3 DNA: TGCGCCAGCAGCTCCCGATACTCCTACGAGCAGTACTTC
CDR3 protein: CASSSRYSYEQYF

clone size: many
J gene: TRBJ1-1
V gene: TRBV7-9
D gene: .
CDR3 DNA: TGTGCCAGCAGCACAGCTCGACGGACGAACACTGAAGCTTTCTTT
CDR3 protein: CASSTARRTNTEAFF

clone size: many
J gene: TRBJ2-2
V gene: TRBV6-2/TRBV6-3
D gene: .
CDR3 DNA: TGTGCCAGCAGTTACTCAGGGCACGGGGAGCTGTTTTTT
CDR3 protein: CASSYSGHGELFF

clone size: many
J gene: TRBJ2-7
V gene: TRBV6-5
D gene: .
CDR3 DNA: TGTGCCAGCAGTTACTCGAACGTGGCAGGATCCTACCACGAGCAGTACTTC
CDR3 protein: CASSYSNVAGSYHEQYF

clone size: many
J gene: TRBJ2-4
V gene: TRBV18
D gene: .
CDR3 DNA: TGTGCCAGCTCACCATCTCAGGGTCACATTCAGTACTTC
CDR3 protein: CASSPSQGHIQYF

clone size: many
J gene: TRBJ2-7
V gene: TRBV6-6
D gene: TRBD2
CDR3 DNA: TGTGCCAGTACTAGCGGGAGTACTTACGAGCAGTACTTC
CDR3 protein: CASTSGSTYEQYF

clone size: .
J gene: TRBJ2-6
V gene: TRBV7-8
D gene: .
CDR3 DNA: TGTGCCAGCAGCTTAGCACCCACAAGCTCTGGGGCCAACGTCCTGACTTTC
CDR3 protein: CASSLAPTSSGANVLTF

clone size: many
J gene: TRBJ2-7
V gene: TRBV20-1
D gene: TRBD1
CDR3 DNA: TGCAGTGCTAGTACCCCGGGACAGGGGGCCTACGAGCAGTACTTC
CDR3 protein: CSASTPGQGAYEQYF

clone size: few
J gene: TRBJ2-1
V gene: TRBV7-3
D gene: TRBD2
CDR3 DNA: TGTGCCAGCAGCTTAGACGGGGGGGGAGGGAATGAGCAGTTCTTC
CDR3 protein: CASSLDGGGGNEQFF

clone size: many
J gene: TRBJ2-2
V gene: TRBV12-3/TRBV12-4
D gene: TRBD2
CDR3 DNA: TGTGCCAGCAGTTTCAGGGCGGGAGGGCCAAACACCGGGGAGCTGTTTTTT
CDR3 protein: CASSFRAGGPNTGELFF

clone size: many
J gene: TRBJ1-3
V gene: TRBV25-1
D gene: TRBD1
CDR3 DNA: TGTGCCAGCAGTCCCGGACAGGGGACGCTCTCTGGAAACACCATATATTTT
CDR3 protein: CASSPGQGTLSGNTIYF

clone size: many
J gene: TRBJ1-2
V gene: TRBV27
D gene: TRBD1
CDR3 DNA: TGTGCCAGCAGTTCCCAGATCCCGTGGACAGGGAACTATGGCTACACCTTC
CDR3 protein: CASSSQIPWTGNYGYTF

clone size: .
J gene: TRBJ2-1
V gene: TRBV5-1
D gene: .
CDR3 DNA: TGCGCCAGCAGCTCGGTCGAGTACGGAGCCGTCAATGAGCAGTTCTTC
CDR3 protein: CASSSVEYGAVNEQFF

clone size: many
J gene: TRBJ2-7
V gene: TRBV18
D gene: TRBD2
CDR3 DNA: TGTGCCAGCTCACCACCGGGACTACCGGAATACGAGCAGTACTTC
CDR3 protein: CASSPPGLPEYEQYF

clone size: many
J gene: TRBJ1-5
V gene: TRBV12-3/TRBV12-4
D gene: .
CDR3 DNA: TGTGCCAGCAGTTTAGAGAATCAGCCCCAGCATTTT
CDR3 protein: CASSLENQPQHF

clone size: many
J gene: TRBJ2-1
V gene: TRBV15
D gene: TRBD2
CDR3 DNA: TGTGCCACCAGCAGAGGGAGGACTAGCGGGATGAATGAGCAGTTCTTC
CDR3 protein: CATSRGRTSGMNEQFF

clone size: many
J gene: TRBJ2-1
V gene: TRBV6-2/TRBV6-3
D gene: TRBD2
CDR3 DNA: TGTGCCAGCAGTTACTCGACCAGCGGGAGGGCCCAGATTTACAATGAGCAGTTCTTC
CDR3 protein: CASSYSTSGRAQIYNEQFF

clone size: many
J gene: TRBJ2-2
V gene: TRBV5-4
D gene: .
CDR3 DNA: TGTGCCAGCAGCCCGTCGAAGCGGAGAGACACCGGGGAGCTGTTTTTT
CDR3 protein: CASSPSKRRDTGELFF

clone size: many
J gene: TRBJ1-1
V gene: TRBV29-1
D gene: .
CDR3 DNA: TGCAGCGTTGTCGGATCTATCCCGGGCACTGAAGCTTTCTTT
CDR3 protein: CSVVGSIPGTEAFF

clone size: many
J gene: TRBJ2-2
V gene: TRBV6-2/TRBV6-3
D gene: TRBD1
CDR3 DNA: TGTGCCAGCAACAAATATCGAACCGGGACAGACCCCAAGGATGCCGGGGAGCTGTTTTTT
CDR3 protein: CASNKYRTGTDPKDAGELFF

clone size: many
J gene: TRBJ2-3
V gene: TRBV6-1
D gene: TRBD1
CDR3 DNA: TGTGCCAGCAGCCAGGGACAGCGAAGCACAGATACGCAGTATTTT
CDR3 protein: CASSQGQRSTDTQYF

clone size: many
J gene: TRBJ1-5
V gene: TRBV20-1
D gene: .
CDR3 DNA: TGCAGTGCTACTAGGGGTAGCAATCAGCCCCAGCATTTT
CDR3 protein: CSATRGSNQPQHF